This T cell receptor beta chain was profiled in a study of blood T cell repertoires in COVID-19. In the study overall: COVID-19 samples collected from the United States, Italy and Spain covered acute and convalescent phases.

This CDR3 is 12 amino acids long. CDR1 and CDR2 (germline): MDHEN, SYDVKM. V trimming: 2 bases; J trimming: 8 bases; junction bases outside the gene matches: 3. Authors' processing steps: The authors estimated nucleated cell counts from reference gene primer amplification. The protocol was immunoSEQ multiplex PCR, while the TCRdb copy is restricted to in-frame clones and leaves out a portion. From that table come the V and J calls and clone size; the DNA was used to work out D and trimming. The table has some 390,000 clones, 89% seen once. Followed longitudinally, the Seattle patients had been enrolled during active infection.

Input material: peripheral blood. This receptor was obtained from a woman between 35 and 50 years old with COVID-19, enrolled during active disease. J is TRBJ2-7 and V is TRBV28; 7 positions agree with TRBD1. The CDR3 loop is CASSLQQGKQYF. DNA of the CDR3: TGTGCCAGCAGTTTACAACAGGGGAAGCAGTACTTC. Full variable domain (rest looked up from reference TRBV28 and TRBJ2-7): DVKVTQSSRYLVKRTGEKVFLECVQDMDHENMFWYRQDPGLGLRLIYFSYDVKMKEKGDIPEGYSVSREKKERFSLILESASTNQTSMYLCASSLQQGKQYFGPGTRLTVT.